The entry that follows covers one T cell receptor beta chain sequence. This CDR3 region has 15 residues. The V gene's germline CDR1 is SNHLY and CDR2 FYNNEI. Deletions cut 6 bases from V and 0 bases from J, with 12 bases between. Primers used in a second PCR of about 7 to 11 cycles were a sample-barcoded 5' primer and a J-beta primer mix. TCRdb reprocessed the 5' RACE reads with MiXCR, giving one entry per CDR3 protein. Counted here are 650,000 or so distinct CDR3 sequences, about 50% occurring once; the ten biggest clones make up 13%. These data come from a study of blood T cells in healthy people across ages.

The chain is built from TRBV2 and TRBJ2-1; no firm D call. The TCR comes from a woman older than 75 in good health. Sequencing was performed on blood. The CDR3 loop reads CASSPGRRSYNEQFF. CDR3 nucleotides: TGTGCCAGCAGCCCTGGGCGGCGCTCCTACAATGAGCAGTTCTTC.